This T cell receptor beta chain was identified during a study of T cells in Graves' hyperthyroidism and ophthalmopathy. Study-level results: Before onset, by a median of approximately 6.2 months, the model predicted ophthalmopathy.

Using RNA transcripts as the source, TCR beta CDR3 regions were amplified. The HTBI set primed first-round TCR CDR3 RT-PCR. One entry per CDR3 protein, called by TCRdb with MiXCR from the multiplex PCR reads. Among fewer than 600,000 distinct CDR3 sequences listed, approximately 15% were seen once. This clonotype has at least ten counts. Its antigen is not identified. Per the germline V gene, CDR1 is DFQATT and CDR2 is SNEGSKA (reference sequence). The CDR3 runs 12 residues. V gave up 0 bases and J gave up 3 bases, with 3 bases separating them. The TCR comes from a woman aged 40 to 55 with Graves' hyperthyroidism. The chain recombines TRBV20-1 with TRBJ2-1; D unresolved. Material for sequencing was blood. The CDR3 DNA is TGCAGTGCTAGAGATGGCTACAATGAGCAGTTCTTC. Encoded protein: CSARDGYNEQFF.